Listed here is a single TCR beta chain. This clonotype has ten or more counts. Its antigen specificity is not known. No quality values exist for individual bases; no much larger clone is one base distant. The TCR beta CDR3 regions were amplified from RNA transcripts. For the first round of RT-PCR on the TCR CDR3, the HTBI primer set was used together with the Qiagen OneStep RT-PCR kit. The libraries were constructed in a second round of multiplex PCR and then size-selected and purified. The libraries were sequenced on an Illumina HiSeq2000 using paired-end 100 bp reads. The paper's processing steps were these. Raw data were processed with SOAPnuke, discarding reads with adapters, uncalled bases, mean Phred below 15, or no exact constant-primer or identifier match. High-quality paired reads were merged with COPE v1.2.5, and unique nucleotide sequences were defined as clonotypes. Clonotypes were aligned to IMGT TRBV, TRBD and TRBJ reference segments using MiTCR v1.1. The analysis was restricted to V-J combinations with a frequency above 0.0001, which together covered 99% to 99.2% of the repertoires. The TCS score was defined as F50 (clonal expansion) divided by E x V (chaos), with BLOSUM62-based TCRdist calculated between CDR3 peptides within each V-J. Welch's t-statistics and random forest reduced around 510 V-J features to roughly 13, which were used in a naive Bayes classifier (R e1071). TCRdb reanalyzed the raw reads on its own, using fastp at Q25 for trimming and MiXCR for clone calling, and kept in-frame beta chains. Every entry covers one CDR3 protein and lists the most common genes and DNA from its rows. The authors' filters were not applied to this entry. The sample profile shows roughly 500,000 distinct CDR3 sequences; 14% of them were found once. The top ten clones comprise roughly 5.7% of the sample.

The data belong to a study of T cells in Graves' hyperthyroidism and ophthalmopathy (dated by TCRdb to between 2019 and 2020). Looking at the study overall: Peripheral blood was sampled at the time of initial diagnosis, prior to any treatment. To identify TCR V-J signatures that set the groups apart, the researchers used a discovery cohort of roughly 100 patients, made up of about 44 with Graves' ophthalmopathy and about 60 with stable Graves' hyperthyroidism. Whether ophthalmopathy could be predicted prospectively was tested in an independent validation cohort made up of about 18 hyperthyroidism patients plus 17 patients who later progressed to ophthalmopathy. For training and testing, the roughly 93 patients in the discovery cohort were randomly divided in a 7:3 ratio. Thyroid tissue and blood T-cell repertoires from six Graves' hyperthyroidism patients were also compared in the study. After sampling, hyperthyroidism patients received methimazole starting at 30 mg daily, and ophthalmopathy patients received high-dose intravenous methylprednisolone. According to the paper, TCR Vbeta CDR3 sequencing was carried out on 135 peripheral blood samples, which came from fewer than 50 ophthalmopathy, 75 or so hyperthyroidism and roughly 17 progressor patients. Broader findings and caveats from the paper: Blood samples also contained most of the expanded thyroid clonotypes (frequency above 0.001), which suggests that blood repertoires may reflect thyroid immune responses. In validation, progression to ophthalmopathy was predicted by the model with more than 65% sensitivity and under 85% specificity, a median of around 5.9 months before onset. In cross-validation, a model built on a 13 V-J signature told ophthalmopathy apart from stable hyperthyroidism with approximately 90% sensitivity and roughly 81% specificity, and in testing the same model reached 80%/75%. Sample size was not statistically predetermined, and investigators were not blinded to group allocation.

Based on the germline V gene (reference sequence), the CDR1 and CDR2 sequences are LGHDT and YNNKEL. From the cysteine through the phenylalanine, the CDR3 covers 15 amino acids. Of the read, only the CDR3 DNA is kept; its 45 bases are in frame from base 1. After removal of 2 bases from V and 3 bases from J, the junction retains 5 bases not matched to a gene. The hyperthyroidism patients were between 18 and 65 years old and newly diagnosed, with a disease duration of less than 2 months. Exclusion was applied to patients with uncontrolled infections, other autoimmune diseases, pregnancy or lactation. Diagnoses were established on the basis of clinical symptoms, serum thyroxine and TRAb, thyroid ultrasound, and orbital computed tomography. Blood from progressor patients was drawn when they were first diagnosed with hyperthyroidism, before any ophthalmopathy symptoms appeared. PBMCs were separated from roughly 10 ml of fresh peripheral blood using Ficoll-Paque density gradient centrifugation. Progressor patients were defined as those initially diagnosed with Graves' hyperthyroidism in whom ophthalmopathy developed during follow-up. Total RNA was extracted with Trizol reagent, and quality was checked on an Agilent 2100 Bioanalyzer.

What was sequenced was blood. The chain is assembled from TRBV3-1 and TRBJ2-5; TRBD2 fits 8 bases in the junction. The receptor comes from a young woman with Graves' hyperthyroidism that later progressed to Graves' ophthalmopathy. The DNA sequence is given as TGTGCCAGCAGCCAAATAGCGGGAACCAAAGAGACCCAGTACTTC. Its protein product is CASSQIAGTKETQYF.